Described below is a single T cell receptor (beta chain) sequence and its context. The ends were cut back, 3 bases at V and 12 bases at J, with 6 bases in the middle. CDR1 is SNHLY and CDR2 is FYNNEI in the germline V gene. This CDR3 is 10 amino acids long. The entry originates in a study of blood T cell repertoires in COVID-19. Study details: The United States, Italy and Spain supplied acute and convalescent COVID-19 samples. The analysed material was cDNA or gDNA that came from T cells, B-cell-depleted T cells, or PBMCs.

In the original processing: Estimates of nucleated cell counts were drawn from the amplification of reference gene primers. Profiled with immunoSEQ multiplex PCR; TCRdb holds only in-frame clones, not every one. That table furnishes V, J and clone size, whereas the DNA furnished D and trimming. The sample holds approximately 94,000 clones, over 80% seen once. The V and J genes are TRBV2 and TRBJ2-1; a weak D match, TRBD2 (6 bases). Sequencing input: peripheral blood. The clonotype was recovered from a man aged 45-65 years with active or convalescent COVID-19. The CDR3 sequence: CASSEGGQFF. The DNA of the CDR3 is TGTGCCAGCAGTGAGGGAGGGCAGTTCTTC.